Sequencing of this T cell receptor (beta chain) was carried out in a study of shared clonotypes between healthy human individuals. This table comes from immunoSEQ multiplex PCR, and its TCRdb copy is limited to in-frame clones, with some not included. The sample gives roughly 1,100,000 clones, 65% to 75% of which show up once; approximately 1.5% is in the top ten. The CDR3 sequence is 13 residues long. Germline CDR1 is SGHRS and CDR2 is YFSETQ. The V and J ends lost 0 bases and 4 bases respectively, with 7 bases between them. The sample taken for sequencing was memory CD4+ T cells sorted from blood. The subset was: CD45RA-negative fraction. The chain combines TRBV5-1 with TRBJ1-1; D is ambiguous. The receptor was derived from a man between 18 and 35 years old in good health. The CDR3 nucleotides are TGCGCCAGCAGCTTGGAGCTTGTCACTGAAGCTTTCTTT. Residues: CASSLELVTEAFF. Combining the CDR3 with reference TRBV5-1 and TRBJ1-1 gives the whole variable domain KAGVTQTPRYLIKTRGQQVTLSCSPISGHRSVSWYQQTPGQGLQFLFEYFSETQRNKGNFPGRFSGRQFSNSRSEMNVSTLELGDSALYLCASSLELVTEAFFGQGTRLTVV.